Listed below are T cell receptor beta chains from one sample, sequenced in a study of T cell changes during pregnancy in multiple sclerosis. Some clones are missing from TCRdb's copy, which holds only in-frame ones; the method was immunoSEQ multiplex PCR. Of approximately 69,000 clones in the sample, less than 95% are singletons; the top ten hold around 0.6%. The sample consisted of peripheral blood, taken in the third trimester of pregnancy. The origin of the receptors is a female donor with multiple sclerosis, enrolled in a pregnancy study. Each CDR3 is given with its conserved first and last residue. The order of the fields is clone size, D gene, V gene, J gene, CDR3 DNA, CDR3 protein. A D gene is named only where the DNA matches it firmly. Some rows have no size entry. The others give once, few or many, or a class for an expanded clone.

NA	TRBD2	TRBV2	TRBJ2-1	TGTGCCAGCAGTGAAGGTCATAGCGGGGGGAACAATGAGCAGTTCTTC	CASSEGHSGGNNEQFF
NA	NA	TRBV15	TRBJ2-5	TGTGCCACCAGCAGAGCCCCCCGGGGGAAGACCCAGTACTTC	CATSRAPRGKTQYF
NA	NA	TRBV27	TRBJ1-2	TGTGCCAGCAGTTGGGGGCAAACCCCTCTCTCTGGCTACACCTTC	CASSWGQTPLSGYTF
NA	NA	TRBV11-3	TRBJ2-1	TGTGCCAGCAGCTTAGAGCGGGTCTCCAATGAGCAGTTCTTC	CASSLERVSNEQFF
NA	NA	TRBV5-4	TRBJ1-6	TGTGCCAGCAGCGTCCCAGGGGAATTTTCACCCCTCCACTTT	CASSVPGEFSPLHF
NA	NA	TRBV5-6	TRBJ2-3	TGTGCCAGCAGCCCGGGTGGAGGGCTAGCGATGAGCACAGATACGCAGTATTTT	CASSPGGGLAMSTDTQYF
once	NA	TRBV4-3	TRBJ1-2	TGCGCCAGCAGCCAAGTTGGGAGCTGGGGCTACACCTTC	CASSQVGSWGYTF
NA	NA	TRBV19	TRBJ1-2	TGTGCCAGTAGTAAAGAGACTGGCTATGGCTACACCTTC	CASSKETGYGYTF
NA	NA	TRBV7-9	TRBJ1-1	TGTGCCAGCAGCCCTCCTCCTGACACTGAAGCTTTCTTT	CASSPPPDTEAFF
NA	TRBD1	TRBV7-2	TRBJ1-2	TGTGCCAGCAGCCCGGGGACAGGGGGAGATGGCTACACCTTC	CASSPGTGGDGYTF
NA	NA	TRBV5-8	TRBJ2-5	TGTGCCAGCAGCTTGGGGGTTCTAGTGCAGGGTCGGGAGACCCAGTACTTC	CASSLGVLVQGRETQYF
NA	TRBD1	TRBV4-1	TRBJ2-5	TGCGCCAGCAGCCAAGACGACCAGGGGGCTAGAGAGACCCAGTACTTC	CASSQDDQGARETQYF
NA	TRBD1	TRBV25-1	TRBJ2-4	TGTGCCAGCAGTGCCGGACAGGGGGATGGGGCCAAAAACATTCAGTACTTC	CASSAGQGDGAKNIQYF
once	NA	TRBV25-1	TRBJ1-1	TGTGGGCGGGGGGGGAACACTGAAGCTTTCTTT	CGRGGNTEAFF
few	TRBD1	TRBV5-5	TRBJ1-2	TGTGCCAGCACCCCGGGACAGGGGGCTTTAAATGGCTACACCTTC	CASTPGQGALNGYTF
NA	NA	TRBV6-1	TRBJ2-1	TGTGCCAGCAGTGAAGGAGGCCGGGAGCAGTTCTTC	CASSEGGREQFF
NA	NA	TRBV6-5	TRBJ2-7	TGTGCCAGCAGACTGACTAGGGCCCTCTACGAGCAGTACTTC	CASRLTRALYEQYF
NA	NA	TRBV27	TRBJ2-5	TGTGCCAGCAGTCCGCTCGGGATCCCGGAACTCCAAGAGACCCAGTACTTC	CASSPLGIPELQETQYF
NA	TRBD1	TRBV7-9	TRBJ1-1	TGTGCCAGCAGCTTAGACAGGGGCTCCGAAGCTTTCTTT	CASSLDRGSEAFF
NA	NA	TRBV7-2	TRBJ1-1	TGTGCCAGCAGCTTAACCCCGGGCACTGAAGCTTTCTTT	CASSLTPGTEAFF
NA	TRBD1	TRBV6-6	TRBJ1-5	TGTGCCAGCAGTTACAGGACAGGGGGACGGGATCAGCCCCAGCATTTT	CASSYRTGGRDQPQHF
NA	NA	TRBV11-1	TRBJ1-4	TGTGCCAGCAGCCACAACCGACTAGCTAATGAAAAACTGTTTTTT	CASSHNRLANEKLFF
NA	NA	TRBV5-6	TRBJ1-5	TGTGCCAGCAGCTGGGGTTCTACAGGGCAGCAGCCCCAGCATTTT	CASSWGSTGQQPQHF
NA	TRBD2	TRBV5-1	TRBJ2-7	TGCGCCAGCAGCTTGGCCCCTAGCGGGGGTCTGGACGAGCAGTACTTC	CASSLAPSGGLDEQYF
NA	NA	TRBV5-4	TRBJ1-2	TGTGCCAGCACGACGCCGGAGCGCTTTGGCTACACCTTC	CASTTPERFGYTF
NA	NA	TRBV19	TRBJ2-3	TGTGCCAGTAGCCCTAGCACAGATACGCAGTATTTT	CASSPSTDTQYF
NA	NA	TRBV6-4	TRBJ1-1	TGTGCCAGCAGTGACCGGGGGGGGACTGAAGCTTTCTTT	CASSDRGGTEAFF
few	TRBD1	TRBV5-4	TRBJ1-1	TGTGCCAGCAGCTTGGGGGCAGGGGGAGAAGCTTTCTTT	CASSLGAGGEAFF
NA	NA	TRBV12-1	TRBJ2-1	TGTGCCAGCAGCTTTCGGCGGGGGAAGGATGAGCAGTTCTTC	CASSFRRGKDEQFF
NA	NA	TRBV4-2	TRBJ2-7	TGTGCCAGCAGCCAACGCCTCGGCGGCTCCTACGAGCAGTACTTC	CASSQRLGGSYEQYF
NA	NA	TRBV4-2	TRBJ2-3	TGTGCCAGCAGCCAAGATCTTTTGCGGGATACGCAGTATTTT	CASSQDLLRDTQYF
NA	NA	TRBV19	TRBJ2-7	TGTGCCAGTAGTTCCGTTGGAGGGTTTGAGCAGTACTTC	CASSSVGGFEQYF
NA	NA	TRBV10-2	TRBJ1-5	TGCGCCAGCAGTGAACAGGCGTTCGGTCAGCCCCAGCATTTT	CASSEQAFGQPQHF
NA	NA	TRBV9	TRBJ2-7	TGTGCCAGCAGCTACAGGGAGTCCGCCTACGAGCAGTACTTC	CASSYRESAYEQYF
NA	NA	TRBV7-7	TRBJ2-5	TGTGCTAGCAGCTCCAGGGGACAGACCCAGTACTTC	CASSSRGQTQYF
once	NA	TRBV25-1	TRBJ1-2	TGTGCCAGCAGTGAATATTTCTCGACAGAGAACTATGGCTACACCTTC	CASSEYFSTENYGYTF
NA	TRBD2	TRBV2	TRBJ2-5	TGTGCCAGCAGTGAAGGGCCTCATAGCGGGGGGACGCAAGAGACCCAGTACTTC	CASSEGPHSGGTQETQYF
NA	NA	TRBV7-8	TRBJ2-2	TGTGCCAGCACCCCGGGTGGGAACACCGGGGAGCTGTTTTTT	CASTPGGNTGELFF
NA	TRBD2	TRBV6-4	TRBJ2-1	TGTGCCAGCAGGCTGGCTAGCGGGGGGCTCAATGAGCAGTTCTTC	CASRLASGGLNEQFF
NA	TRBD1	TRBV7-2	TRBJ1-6	TGTGCCAGCAGCCCCCCGGGACAGGGTTCTTCACCCCTCCACTTT	CASSPPGQGSSPLHF
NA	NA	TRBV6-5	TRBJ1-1	TGTGCCAGCAGTTACTCGCCCAGGGCGAACACTGAAGCTTTCTTT	CASSYSPRANTEAFF
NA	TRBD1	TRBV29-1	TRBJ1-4	TGCAGCGTGGGGGGACAGGGTATTAGTGAAAAACTGTTTTTT	CSVGGQGISEKLFF
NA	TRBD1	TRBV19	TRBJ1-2	TGTGCCAGTAGTTCGGGACAGGGGGCATCTAACTATGGCTACACCTTC	CASSSGQGASNYGYTF